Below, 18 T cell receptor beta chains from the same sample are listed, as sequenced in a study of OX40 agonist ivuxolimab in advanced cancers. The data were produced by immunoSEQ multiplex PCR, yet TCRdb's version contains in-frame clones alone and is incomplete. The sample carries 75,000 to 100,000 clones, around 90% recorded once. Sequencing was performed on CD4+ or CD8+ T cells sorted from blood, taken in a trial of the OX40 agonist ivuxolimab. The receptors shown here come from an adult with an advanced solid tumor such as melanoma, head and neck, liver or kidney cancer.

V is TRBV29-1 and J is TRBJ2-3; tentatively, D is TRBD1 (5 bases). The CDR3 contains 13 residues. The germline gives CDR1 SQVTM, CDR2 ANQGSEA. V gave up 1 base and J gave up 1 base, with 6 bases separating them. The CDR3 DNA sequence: TGCAGCGTTGAAGGACAGCGCACAGATACGCAGTATTTT. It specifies CSVEGQRTDTQYF.

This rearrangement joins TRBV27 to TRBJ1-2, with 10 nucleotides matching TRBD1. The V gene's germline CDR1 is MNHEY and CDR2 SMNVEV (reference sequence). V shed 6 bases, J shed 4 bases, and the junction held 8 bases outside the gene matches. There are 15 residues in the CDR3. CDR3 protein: CASSLRQGAIYGYTF. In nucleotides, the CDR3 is TGTGCCAGCAGCCTCAGACAGGGGGCAATCTATGGCTACACCTTC.

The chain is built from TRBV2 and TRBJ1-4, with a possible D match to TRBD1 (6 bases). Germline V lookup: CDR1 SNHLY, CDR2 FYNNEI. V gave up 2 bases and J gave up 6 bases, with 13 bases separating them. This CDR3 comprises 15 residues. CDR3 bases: TGTGCCAGCAGTGAAACGGGGGGGGCACATGAAAAACTGTTTTTT. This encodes CASSETGGAHEKLFF.

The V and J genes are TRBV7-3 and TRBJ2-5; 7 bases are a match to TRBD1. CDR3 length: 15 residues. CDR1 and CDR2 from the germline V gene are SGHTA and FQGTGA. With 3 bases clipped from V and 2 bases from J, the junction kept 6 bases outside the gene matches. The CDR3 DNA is TGTGCCAGCAGCTTTACTCCGGGACAGCAAGAGACCCAGTACTTC. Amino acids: CASSFTPGQQETQYF. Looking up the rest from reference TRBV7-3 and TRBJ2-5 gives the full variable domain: GAGVSQTPSNKVTEKGKYVELRCDPISGHTALYWYRQSLGQGPEFLIYFQGTGAADDSGLPNDRFFAVRPEGSVSTLKIQRTERGDSAVYLCASSFTPGQQETQYFGPGTRLLVL.

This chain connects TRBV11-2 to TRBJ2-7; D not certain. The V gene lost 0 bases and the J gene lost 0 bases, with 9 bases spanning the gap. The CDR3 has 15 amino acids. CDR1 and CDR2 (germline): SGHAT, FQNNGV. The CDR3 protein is CASSLDPTPSYEQYF. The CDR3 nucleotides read TGTGCCAGCAGCTTAGATCCTACACCCTCCTACGAGCAGTACTTC.

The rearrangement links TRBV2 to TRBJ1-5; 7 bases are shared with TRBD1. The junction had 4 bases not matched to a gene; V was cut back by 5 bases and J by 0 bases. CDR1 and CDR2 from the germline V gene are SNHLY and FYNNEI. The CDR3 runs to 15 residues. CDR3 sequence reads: CASSKTGYSNQPQHF. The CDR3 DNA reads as TGTGCCAGCAGTAAGACAGGGTATAGCAATCAGCCCCAGCATTTT. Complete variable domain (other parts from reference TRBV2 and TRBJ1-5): EPEVTQTPSHQVTQMGQEVILRCVPISNHLYFYWYRQILGQKVEFLVSFYNNEISEKSEIFDDQFSVERPDGSNFTLKIRSTKLEDSAMYFCASSKTGYSNQPQHFGDGTRLSIL.

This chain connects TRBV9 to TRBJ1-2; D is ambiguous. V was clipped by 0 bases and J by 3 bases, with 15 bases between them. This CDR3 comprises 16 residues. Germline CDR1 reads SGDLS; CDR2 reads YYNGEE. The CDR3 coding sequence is TGTGCCAGCAGCGTAGGATCCCCCTACACGGACTATGGCTACACCTTC. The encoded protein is CASSVGSPYTDYGYTF. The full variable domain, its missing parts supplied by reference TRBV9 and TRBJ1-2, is DSGVTQTPKHLITATGQRVTLRCSPRSGDLSVYWYQQSLDQGLQFLIQYYNGEERAKGNILERFSAQQFPDLHSELNLSSLELGDSALYFCASSVGSPYTDYGYTFGSGTRLTVV.

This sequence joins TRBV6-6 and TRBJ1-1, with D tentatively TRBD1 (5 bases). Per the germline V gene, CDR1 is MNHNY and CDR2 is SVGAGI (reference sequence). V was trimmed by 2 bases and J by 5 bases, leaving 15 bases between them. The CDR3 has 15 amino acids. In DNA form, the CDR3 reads TGTGCCAGCAGTTACAACCCGGGGCTAGAGACTGAAGCTTTCTTT. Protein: CASSYNPGLETEAFF.

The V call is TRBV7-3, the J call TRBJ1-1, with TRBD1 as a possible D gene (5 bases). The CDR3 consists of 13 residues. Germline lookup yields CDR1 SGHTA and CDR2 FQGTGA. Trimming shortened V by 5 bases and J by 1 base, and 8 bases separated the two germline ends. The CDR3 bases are TGTGCCAGCAGCCCCGGGGGGAACACTGAAGCTTTCTTT. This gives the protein CASSPGGNTEAFF.

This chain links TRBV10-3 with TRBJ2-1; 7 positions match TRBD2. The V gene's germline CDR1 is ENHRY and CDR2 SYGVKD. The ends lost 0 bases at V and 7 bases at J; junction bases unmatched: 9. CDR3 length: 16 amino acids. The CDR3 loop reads CAISESGGRARNEQFF. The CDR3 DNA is TGTGCCATCAGTGAGTCGGGGGGGAGGGCCAGGAATGAGCAGTTCTTC.

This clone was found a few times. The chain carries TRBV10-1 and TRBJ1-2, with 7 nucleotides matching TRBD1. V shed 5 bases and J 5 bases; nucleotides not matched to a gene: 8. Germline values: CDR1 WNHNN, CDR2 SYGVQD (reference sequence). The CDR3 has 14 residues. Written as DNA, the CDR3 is TGCGCCAGCAGTAAACCGGGACAGTCGTATGGCTACACCTTC. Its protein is CASSKPGQSYGYTF.

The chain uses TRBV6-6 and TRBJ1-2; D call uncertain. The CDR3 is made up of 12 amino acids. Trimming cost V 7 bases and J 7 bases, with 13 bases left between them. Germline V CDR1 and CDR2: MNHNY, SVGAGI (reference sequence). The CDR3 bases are TGTGCCAGCACAGCTGTTCAACTTGGCTACACCTTC. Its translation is CASTAVQLGYTF.

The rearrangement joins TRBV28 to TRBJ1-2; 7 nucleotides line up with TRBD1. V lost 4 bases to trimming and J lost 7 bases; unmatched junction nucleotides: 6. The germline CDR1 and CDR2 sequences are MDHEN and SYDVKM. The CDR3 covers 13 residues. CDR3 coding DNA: TGTGCCAGCAGTTACAGGGGAATTACTGGCTACACCTTC. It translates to CASSYRGITGYTF.

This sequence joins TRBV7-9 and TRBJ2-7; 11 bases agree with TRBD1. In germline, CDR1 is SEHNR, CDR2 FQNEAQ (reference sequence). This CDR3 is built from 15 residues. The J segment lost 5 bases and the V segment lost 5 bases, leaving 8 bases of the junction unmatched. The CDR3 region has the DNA TGTGCCAGCAGCCGAAAGGACAGGGGGCTGGACGAGCAGTACTTC. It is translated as CASSRKDRGLDEQYF.

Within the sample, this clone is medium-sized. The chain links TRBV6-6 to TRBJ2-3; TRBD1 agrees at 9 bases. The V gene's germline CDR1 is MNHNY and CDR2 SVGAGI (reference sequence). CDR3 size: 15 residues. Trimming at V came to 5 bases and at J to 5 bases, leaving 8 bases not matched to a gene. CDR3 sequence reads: CASSTQGAIIDTQYF. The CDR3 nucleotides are TGTGCCAGCAGTACACAGGGGGCGATCATAGATACGCAGTATTTT.

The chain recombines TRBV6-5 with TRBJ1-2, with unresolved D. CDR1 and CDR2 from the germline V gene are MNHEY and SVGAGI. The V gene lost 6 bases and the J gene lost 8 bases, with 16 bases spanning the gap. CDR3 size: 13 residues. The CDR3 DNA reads TGTGCCAGCAGGCCCCCGGAGAGAGGAGGCTACACCTTC. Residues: CASRPPERGGYTF.

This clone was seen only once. CDR3 sequence: CASSLDLNEQFF. CDR3 coding DNA: TGTGCCAGCAGCTTGGACCTCAATGAGCAGTTCTTC. The chain links TRBV5-4 to TRBJ2-1; D is undetermined. Germline values: CDR1 SGHNT, CDR2 YYREEE (reference sequence). V was clipped by 0 bases and J by 6 bases, with 4 bases between them. CDR3 size: 12 residues.

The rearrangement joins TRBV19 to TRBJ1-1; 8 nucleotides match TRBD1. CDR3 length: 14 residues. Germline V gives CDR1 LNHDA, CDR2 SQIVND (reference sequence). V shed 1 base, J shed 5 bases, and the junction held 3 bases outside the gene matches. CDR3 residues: CASSIGTGSTEAFF. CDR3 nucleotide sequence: TGTGCCAGTAGTATAGGGACAGGGTCGACTGAAGCTTTCTTT.